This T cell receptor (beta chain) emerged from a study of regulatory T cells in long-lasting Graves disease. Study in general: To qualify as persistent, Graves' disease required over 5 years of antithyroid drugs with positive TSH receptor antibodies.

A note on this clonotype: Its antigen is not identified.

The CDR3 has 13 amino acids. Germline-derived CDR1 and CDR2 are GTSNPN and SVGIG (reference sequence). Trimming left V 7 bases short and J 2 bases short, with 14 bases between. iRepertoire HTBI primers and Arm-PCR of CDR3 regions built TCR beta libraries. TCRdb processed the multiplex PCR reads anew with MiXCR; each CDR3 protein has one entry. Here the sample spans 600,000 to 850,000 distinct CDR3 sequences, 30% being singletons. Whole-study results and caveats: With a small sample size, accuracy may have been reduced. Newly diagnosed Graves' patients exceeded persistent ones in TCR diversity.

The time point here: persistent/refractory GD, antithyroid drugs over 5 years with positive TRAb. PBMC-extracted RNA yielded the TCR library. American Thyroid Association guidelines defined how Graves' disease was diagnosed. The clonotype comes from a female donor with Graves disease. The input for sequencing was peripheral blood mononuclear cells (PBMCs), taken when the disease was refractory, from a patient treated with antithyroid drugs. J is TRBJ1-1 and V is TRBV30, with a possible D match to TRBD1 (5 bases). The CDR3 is CALTGLPNTEAFF. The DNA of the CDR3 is TGTGCCTTAACAGGATTACCAAACACTGAAGCTTTCTTT.